Listed below are T cell receptor beta chains from one sample, sequenced in a study of shared clonotypes between healthy human individuals. This table comes from immunoSEQ multiplex PCR, and its TCRdb copy is limited to in-frame clones, with some not included. The sample shows 1,500,000 or so clones, around 95% of them seen only once. Sequencing was done on a sample of naive CD4+ T cells sorted from blood. These receptors all come from a man aged 25 to 40 in good health. Both conserved end residues are part of each CDR3. D genes are given only for firm matches. Expanded clones get a size class; other rows say once, few or many, or leave the size out.

NA	TRBJ2-2	few	TRBV7-6	TGTGCCAGCAGCTTAGGGGCGGGATCGAACACCGGGGAGCTGTTTTTT	CASSLGAGSNTGELFF
NA	TRBJ2-6	NA	TRBV2	TGTGCCAGCAGTGAAGAGGGCTCCGGGGCCAACGTCCTGACTTTC	CASSEEGSGANVLTF
NA	TRBJ2-7	NA	TRBV5-1	TGCGCCAGCAGCAGATTATCAACCTCCTACGAGCAGTACTTC	CASSRLSTSYEQYF
NA	TRBJ2-1	NA	TRBV18	TGTGCCAGCTCACCAGGGGAGCGAGAGGAGTTCTTC	CASSPGEREEFF
TRBD1	TRBJ2-3	NA	TRBV7-2	TGTGCCAGCAGCCAGACAGGGGCCGCCGCTCCAGATACGCAGTATTTT	CASSQTGAAAPDTQYF
NA	TRBJ2-3	NA	TRBV30	TGTGCCTGGGGGAAAACAGGGAGGGCCACAGATACGCAGTATTTT	CAWGKTGRATDTQYF
NA	TRBJ1-1	NA	TRBV4-1	TGCGCCAGCAGCCAAGTTAGTGGGGGGAACACTGAAGCTTTCTTT	CASSQVSGGNTEAFF
TRBD1	TRBJ2-1	once	TRBV6-6	TGTGCCAGCCTTAGGCCGGGACAGGGTAATGAGCAGTTCTTC	CASLRPGQGNEQFF
TRBD2	TRBJ2-5	NA	TRBV7-7	TGTGCCAGCAGCTCCCTAGCGGGAGCAGAGACCCAGTACTTC	CASSSLAGAETQYF
NA	TRBJ2-1	NA	TRBV10-2	TGCGCCAGCAGTGAGTCGAGTAGTTCCTCCTACAATGAGCAGTTCTTC	CASSESSSSSYNEQFF
NA	TRBJ2-7	NA	TRBV7-9	TGTGCCAGCAGCTCTCCAGGAACAGGTATCGGCGGGGCCTACGAGCAGTACTTC	CASSSPGTGIGGAYEQYF
NA	TRBJ1-5	NA	TRBV5-1	TGCGCCAGCAGGGCTCAGGGAAACAATCAGCCCCAGCATTTT	CASRAQGNNQPQHF